This record covers a single T cell receptor beta chain. Living in roughly 25 US areas, the participants were between 18 and 89 years of age. Membership in each cohort depended on participant-reported clinical history. The method was immunoSEQ multiplex PCR; TCRdb's version includes in-frame clones alone and lacks a portion of them. This repertoire shows more than 200,000 clones, under 90% found once; its top ten account for around 1.7%. These data come from a study of blood T cell repertoires in COVID-19. In the study overall: Researchers got acute and convalescent COVID-19 samples from the United States, Italy and Spain.

This receptor was obtained from a man in his forties who had recovered from COVID-19. Sequencing was performed on PBMCs or T cells enriched from blood (not recorded which).

The CDR3 DNA sequence: TGTGCCAGCAGCCAAAGGAGCTCCTACGAGCAGTACTTC. This translates into CASSQRSSYEQYF. The J gene is TRBJ2-7, the V gene TRBV4-2; D call uncertain. V dropped 2 bases and J dropped 0 bases, with 5 bases sitting between them. Germline V lookup: CDR1 LGHNA, CDR2 YNFKEQ. The length of the CDR3 is 13 residues.